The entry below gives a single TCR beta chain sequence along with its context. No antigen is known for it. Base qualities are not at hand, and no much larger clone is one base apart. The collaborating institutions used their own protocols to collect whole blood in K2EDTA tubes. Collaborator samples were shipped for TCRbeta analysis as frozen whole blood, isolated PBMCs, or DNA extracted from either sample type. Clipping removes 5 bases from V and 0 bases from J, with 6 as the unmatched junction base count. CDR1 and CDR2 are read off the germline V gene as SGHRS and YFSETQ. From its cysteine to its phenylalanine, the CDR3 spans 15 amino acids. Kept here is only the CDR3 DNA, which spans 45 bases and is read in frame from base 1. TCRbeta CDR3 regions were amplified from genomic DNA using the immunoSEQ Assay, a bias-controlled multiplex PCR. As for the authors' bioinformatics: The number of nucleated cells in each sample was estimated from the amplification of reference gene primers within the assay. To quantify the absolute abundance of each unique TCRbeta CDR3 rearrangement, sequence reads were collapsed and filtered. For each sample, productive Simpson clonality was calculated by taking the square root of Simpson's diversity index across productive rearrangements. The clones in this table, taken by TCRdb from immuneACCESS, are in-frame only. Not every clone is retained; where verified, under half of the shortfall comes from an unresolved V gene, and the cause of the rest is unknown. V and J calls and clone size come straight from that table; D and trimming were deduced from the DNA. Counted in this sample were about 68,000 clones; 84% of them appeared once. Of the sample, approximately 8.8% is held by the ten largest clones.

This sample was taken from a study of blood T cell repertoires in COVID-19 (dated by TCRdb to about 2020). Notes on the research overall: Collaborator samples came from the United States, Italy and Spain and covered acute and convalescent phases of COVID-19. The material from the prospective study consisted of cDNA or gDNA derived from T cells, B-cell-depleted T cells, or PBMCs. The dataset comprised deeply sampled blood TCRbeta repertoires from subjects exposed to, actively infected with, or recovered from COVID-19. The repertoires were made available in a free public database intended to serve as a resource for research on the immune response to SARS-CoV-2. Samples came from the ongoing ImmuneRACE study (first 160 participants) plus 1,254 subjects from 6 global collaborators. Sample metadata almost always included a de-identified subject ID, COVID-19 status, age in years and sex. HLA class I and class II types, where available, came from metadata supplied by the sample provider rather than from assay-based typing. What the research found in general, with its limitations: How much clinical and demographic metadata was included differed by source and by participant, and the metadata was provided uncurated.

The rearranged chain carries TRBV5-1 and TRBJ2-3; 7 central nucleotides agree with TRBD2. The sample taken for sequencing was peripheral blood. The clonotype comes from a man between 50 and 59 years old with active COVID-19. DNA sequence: TGCGCCAGCAGACGAGACGGGGGGAGCACAGATACGCAGTATTTT. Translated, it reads CASRRDGGSTDTQYF. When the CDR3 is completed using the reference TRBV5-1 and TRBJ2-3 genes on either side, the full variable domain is KAGVTQTPRYLIKTRGQQVTLSCSPISGHRSVSWYQQTPGQGLQFLFEYFSETQRNKGNFPGRFSGRQFSNSRSEMNVSTLELGDSALYLCASRRDGGSTDTQYFGPGTRLTVL.